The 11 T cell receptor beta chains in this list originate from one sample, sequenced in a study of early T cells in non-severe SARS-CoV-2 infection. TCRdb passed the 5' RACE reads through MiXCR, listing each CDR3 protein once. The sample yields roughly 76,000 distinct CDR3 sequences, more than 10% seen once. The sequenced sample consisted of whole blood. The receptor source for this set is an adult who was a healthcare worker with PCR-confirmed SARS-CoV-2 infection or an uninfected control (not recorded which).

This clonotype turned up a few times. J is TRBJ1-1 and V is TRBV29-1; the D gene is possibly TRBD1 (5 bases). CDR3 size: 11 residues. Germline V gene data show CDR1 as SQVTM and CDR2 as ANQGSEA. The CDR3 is CSHRWGNEAFF. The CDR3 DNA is TGCAGTCATCGCTGGGGCAACGAAGCTTTCTTT.

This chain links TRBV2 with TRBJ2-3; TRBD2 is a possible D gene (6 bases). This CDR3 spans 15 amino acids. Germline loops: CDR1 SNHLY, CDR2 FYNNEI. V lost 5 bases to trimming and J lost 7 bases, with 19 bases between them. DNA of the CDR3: TGTGCCAGCAGTCCCGGGACTCCCCCTGGAAATACGCAGTATTTT. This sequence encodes CASSPGTPPGNTQYF.

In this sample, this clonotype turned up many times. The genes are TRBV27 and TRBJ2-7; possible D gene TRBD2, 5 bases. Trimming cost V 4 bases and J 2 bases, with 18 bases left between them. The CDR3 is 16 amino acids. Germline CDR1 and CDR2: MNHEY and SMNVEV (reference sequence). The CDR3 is CASSSSAGSLTYEQYF. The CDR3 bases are TGTGCCAGCAGTTCAAGTGCGGGCTCCCTGACCTACGAGCAGTACTTC.

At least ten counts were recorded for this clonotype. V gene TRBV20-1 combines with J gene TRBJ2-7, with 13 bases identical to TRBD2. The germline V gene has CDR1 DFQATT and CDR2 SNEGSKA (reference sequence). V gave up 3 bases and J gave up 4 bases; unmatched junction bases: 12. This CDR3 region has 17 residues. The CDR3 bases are TGCAGTGCTAGCCGGGGACTGACTAGCGGGAGGAGGTACGAGCAGTACTTC. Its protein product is CSASRGLTSGRRYEQYF.

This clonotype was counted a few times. The CDR3 is CASSLGASGKAGELFF. The CDR3 DNA reads as TGTGCCAGCAGTTTAGGGGCTAGCGGGAAGGCCGGGGAGCTGTTTTTT. The chain has TRBV28 and TRBJ2-2; TRBD2 matches at 9 bases. Germline-derived CDR1 and CDR2 are MDHEN and SYDVKM. The V and J ends lost 2 bases and 6 bases, in that order; junction bases with no gene match: 7. CDR3 length equals 16 residues.

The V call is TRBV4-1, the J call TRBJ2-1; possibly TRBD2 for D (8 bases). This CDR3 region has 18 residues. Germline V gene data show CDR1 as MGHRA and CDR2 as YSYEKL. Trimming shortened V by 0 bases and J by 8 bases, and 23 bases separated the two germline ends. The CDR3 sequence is CASSQEGGGAGARDEQFF. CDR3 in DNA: TGCGCCAGCAGCCAAGAAGGGGGCGGAGCGGGAGCAAGGGATGAGCAGTTCTTC.

CDR3 DNA: TGCAGTGCCGGACCCGGACTGTCGTACCAAGAGACCCAGTACTTC. Translated: CSAGPGLSYQETQYF. This chain joins TRBV20-1 and TRBJ2-5; tentative D call: TRBD2 (5 bases). Germline V gene sequence: CDR1 DFQATT, CDR2 SNEGSKA (reference sequence). Deletions cut 6 bases from V and 0 bases from J, with 17 bases between. This CDR3 region has 15 residues.

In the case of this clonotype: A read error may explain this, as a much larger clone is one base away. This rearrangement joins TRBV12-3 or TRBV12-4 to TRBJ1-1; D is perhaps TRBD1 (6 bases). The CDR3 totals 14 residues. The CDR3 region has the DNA TGTGCCAGCAGTGAAGACAGGATGAACACTGAAGTTTTCTTT. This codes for CASSEDRMNTEVFF.

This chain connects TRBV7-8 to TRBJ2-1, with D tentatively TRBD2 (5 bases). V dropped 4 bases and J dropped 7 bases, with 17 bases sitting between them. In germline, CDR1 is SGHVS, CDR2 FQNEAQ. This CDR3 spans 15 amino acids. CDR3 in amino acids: CASSSGRTVKNEQFF. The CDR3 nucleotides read TGTGCCAGCAGCTCAGGACGGACTGTTAAGAATGAGCAGTTCTTC.

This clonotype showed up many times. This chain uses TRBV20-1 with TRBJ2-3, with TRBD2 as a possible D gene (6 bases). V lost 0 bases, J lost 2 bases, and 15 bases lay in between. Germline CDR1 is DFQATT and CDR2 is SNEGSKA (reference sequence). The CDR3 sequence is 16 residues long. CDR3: CSARDPLARATDTQYF. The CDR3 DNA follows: TGCAGTGCTAGAGATCCTCTAGCGAGGGCCACAGATACGCAGTATTTT.

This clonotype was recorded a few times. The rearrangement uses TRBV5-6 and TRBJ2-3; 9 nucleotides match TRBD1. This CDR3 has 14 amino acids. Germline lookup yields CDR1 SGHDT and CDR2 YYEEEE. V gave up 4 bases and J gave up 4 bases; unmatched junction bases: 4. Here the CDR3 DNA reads TGTGCCAGCAGCACGGGACAGGGAGCAGATACGCAGTATTTT. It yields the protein CASSTGQGADTQYF.